The rows below give T cell receptor beta chains drawn from one sample of a study of blood T cell repertoires in COVID-19. TCRdb's copy holds only in-frame clones and misses some; the assay was immunoSEQ multiplex PCR. The repertoire holds 28,000 or so clones, 91% seen once, with roughly a sixth in the top ten. Sequencing used peripheral blood. These receptors all come from a human donor with active COVID-19. The donor label of this sample is uncertain. CDR3s include the opening cysteine and the closing phenylalanine or tryptophan. Fields, in order: CDR3 protein, clone size, CDR3 length, V gene. Clone sizes are given selectively: once, few, many, or a class where the clone is expanded.

CDR3: CASSPPSQETQYF
size: .
length: 13
V: TRBV3-1/TRBV3-2

CDR3: CASSLRGGGRGNIQYF
size: once
length: 16
V: TRBV28

CDR3: CASSDRGTNYGYTF
size: few
length: 14
V: TRBV2

CDR3: CASSEQGRDQPQHF
size: .
length: 14
V: TRBV27

CDR3: CASSLMPGSGNTIYF
size: .
length: 15
V: TRBV7-3

CDR3: CASRKGLAGADGELFF
size: .
length: 16
V: TRBV19

CDR3: CASSEKGSRVGGYTF
size: .
length: 15
V: TRBV10-2

CDR3: CASSMGHHNEKLFF
size: .
length: 14
V: TRBV5-1

CDR3: CASSLYTGPNEKLFF
size: .
length: 15
V: TRBV5-1

CDR3: CAAGLQGLAYNEQFF
size: .
length: 15
V: TRBV10-3

CDR3: CASSLSSAGGIGYTF
size: .
length: 15
V: TRBV27

CDR3: CASSVGRVNTEAFF
size: .
length: 14
V: TRBV2

CDR3: CARGGTRNSPLHF
size: .
length: 13
V: TRBV27

CDR3: CASSPDRGLGYTF
size: .
length: 13
V: TRBV12-3/TRBV12-4

CDR3: CASDPSGRSSYEQYF
size: .
length: 15
V: TRBV5-5

CDR3: CASGKGALNSYEQYF
size: .
length: 15
V: TRBV2

CDR3: CASSVETLRGNTIYF
size: .
length: 15
V: TRBV9

CDR3: CASSLGTSGRNEQFF
size: .
length: 15
V: TRBV19

CDR3: CASSGEGLGSYEQYF
size: .
length: 15
V: TRBV25-1

CDR3: CASSDWTGLRNNEKLFF
size: .
length: 17
V: TRBV25-1

CDR3: CAIEASSYEQYF
size: .
length: 12
V: TRBV28

CDR3: CASSLSGGSPLHF
size: .
length: 13
V: TRBV7-3

CDR3: CASSYEGYYGYTF
size: .
length: 13
V: TRBV7-2

CDR3: CATSRAWTVELFF
size: .
length: 13
V: TRBV15

CDR3: CSANSDHTQYF
size: few
length: 11
V: TRBV20-1

CDR3: CASSLSAYRGASYNSPLHF
size: .
length: 19
V: TRBV27

CDR3: CASSHAPGRAKDQPQHF
size: .
length: 17
V: TRBV4-1

CDR3: CASSAGRSSTDTQYF
size: .
length: 15
V: TRBV27

CDR3: CASPRDSSNQPQHF
size: .
length: 14
V: TRBV19

CDR3: CASSFEGDQPQHF
size: few
length: 13
V: TRBV5-1

CDR3: CASSPGQGTPYEQYF
size: few
length: 15
V: TRBV7-9

CDR3: CASSQSSGQGRGGYYGYTF
size: .
length: 19
V: TRBV5-1

CDR3: CASSQGVGDQETQYF
size: once
length: 15
V: TRBV3-1/TRBV3-2

CDR3: CASSESGQGLITSEQYF
size: .
length: 17
V: TRBV25-1

CDR3: CASNLQGGNTQYF
size: .
length: 13
V: TRBV6-5

CDR3: CASNTGMNTEAFF
size: .
length: 13
V: TRBV27

CDR3: CASSAQVTGANVLTF
size: .
length: 15
V: TRBV3-1/TRBV3-2

CDR3: CASSVGGDSTYEQYF
size: .
length: 15
V: TRBV9

CDR3: CASSEGDYYEQYF
size: .
length: 13
V: TRBV2

CDR3: CAWSASNRGLGEQYF
size: .
length: 15
V: TRBV30

CDR3: CASSEGQPEKLFF
size: .
length: 13
V: TRBV2

CDR3: CASVPGQGFYEQYF
size: few
length: 14
V: TRBV6-5

CDR3: CAPRGAGTEAFF
size: few
length: 12
V: TRBV24-1

CDR3: CASSQVSSGSLDNEQFF
size: .
length: 17
V: TRBV4-3

CDR3: CASSIGDRVTEAFF
size: once
length: 14
V: TRBV19

CDR3: CASRAIGQGSYEQYF
size: .
length: 15
V: TRBV2

CDR3: CASSPNQDSISGELFF
size: .
length: 16
V: TRBV7-3

CDR3: CAWSVGQFYGYTF
size: .
length: 13
V: TRBV30

CDR3: CASSLLTGSPDTQYF
size: .
length: 15
V: TRBV5-1

CDR3: CAWSVRHRGEPQYF
size: .
length: 14
V: TRBV30

CDR3: CASSQDFAGGYEQYF
size: .
length: 15
V: TRBV4-3

CDR3: CASSLGGLGSDTQYF
size: .
length: 15
V: TRBV5-6

CDR3: CASSPPTGTSTDTQYF
size: .
length: 16
V: TRBV18

CDR3: CASSYRDSDNYGYTF
size: .
length: 15
V: TRBV21-1

CDR3: CASSGGTSVNYGYTF
size: .
length: 15
V: TRBV5-1

CDR3: CASSVGLGRPGAYEQYF
size: .
length: 17
V: TRBV9

CDR3: CASSSPGGGSYEQYF
size: .
length: 15
V: TRBV25-1

CDR3: CASSLQQHDEQFF
size: .
length: 13
V: TRBV7-9

CDR3: CASSVDEYEQFF
size: .
length: 12
V: TRBV9